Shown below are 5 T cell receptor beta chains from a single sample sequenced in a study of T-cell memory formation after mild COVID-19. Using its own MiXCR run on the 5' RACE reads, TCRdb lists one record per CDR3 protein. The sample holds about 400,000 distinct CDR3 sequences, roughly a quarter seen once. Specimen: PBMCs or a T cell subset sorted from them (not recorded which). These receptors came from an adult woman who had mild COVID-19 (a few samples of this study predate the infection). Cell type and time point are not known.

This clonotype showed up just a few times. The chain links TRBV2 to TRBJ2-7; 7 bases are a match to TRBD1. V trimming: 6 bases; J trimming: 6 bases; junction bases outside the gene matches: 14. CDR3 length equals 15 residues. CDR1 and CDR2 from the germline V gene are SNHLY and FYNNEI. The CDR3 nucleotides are TGTGCCAGCAGCCGAAAGGGACCAACAGGGGTCGAGCAGTACTTC. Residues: CASSRKGPTGVEQYF.

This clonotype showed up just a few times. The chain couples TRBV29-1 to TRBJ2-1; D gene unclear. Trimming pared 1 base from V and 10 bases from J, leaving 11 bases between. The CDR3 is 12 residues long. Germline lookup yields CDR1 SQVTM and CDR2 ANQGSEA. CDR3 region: CSVEGELSEQFF. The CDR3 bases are TGCAGCGTTGAAGGTGAACTATCAGAGCAGTTCTTC.

CDR3 region: CASSLQQGQGNGYTF. Here the CDR3 DNA reads TGTGCCAGCAGTTTACAACAGGGACAGGGAAATGGCTACACCTTC. The chain joins TRBV12-3 or TRBV12-4 to TRBJ1-2, with 9 bases identical to TRBD1. CDR3 length: 15 residues. V was clipped by 2 bases and J by 6 bases; unmatched bases: 7.

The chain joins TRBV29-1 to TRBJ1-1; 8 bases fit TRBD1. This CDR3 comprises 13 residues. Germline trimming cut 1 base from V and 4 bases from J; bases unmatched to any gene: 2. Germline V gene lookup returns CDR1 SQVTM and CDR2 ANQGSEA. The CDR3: CSVEGQGITEAFF. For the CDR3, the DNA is TGCAGCGTTGAAGGACAGGGGATCACTGAAGCTTTCTTT.

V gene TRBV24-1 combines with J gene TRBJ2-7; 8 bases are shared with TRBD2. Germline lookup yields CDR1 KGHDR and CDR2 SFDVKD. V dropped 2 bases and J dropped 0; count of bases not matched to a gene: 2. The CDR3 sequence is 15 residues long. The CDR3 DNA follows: TGTGCCACCAGTGATTCCGGGACTAGCTCCTACGAGCAGTACTTC. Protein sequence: CATSDSGTSSYEQYF.